This TCR beta chain appears in the sequencing data of a study of beta chain features in type 1 diabetes. The study reverse transcribed the entire isolated RNA, so it sequenced expressed TCRB transcripts. The assay was immunoSEQ multiplex PCR, and TCRdb's table has in-frame clones only and misses some. The sample shows approximately 600,000 clones, 12% of them seen only once. As concerns this clone: Its antigen is not identified.

The germline CDR1 and CDR2 sequences are SEHNR and FQNEAQ (reference sequence). The V end lost 5 bases, the J end lost 9 bases, and 17 bases lay between the germline ends. This CDR3 has 14 residues. Study-level points and caveats: When Type 1 diabetes patients were examined, their TCRB CDR3s proved moderately but significantly shorter in all four CD4+ subsets. There was no resolution here of whether HLA type influences TCRB rearrangement. In type 1 diabetes patients, VDJ junctions had fewer insertions; deletions at these junctions were more frequent. Within patients, naive, central memory and Treg TCRB repertoires seemed more similar than within healthy donors.

The sequencing input was naive CD4+ T cells from blood. The chain carries TRBV7-9 and TRBJ2-1; D unclear. The TCR was taken from a man aged 25-45 years with type 1 diabetes. CDR3 region: CASSDPPGLGEQFF. The CDR3 DNA sequence: TGTGCCAGCAGCGACCCCCCGGGCCTTGGTGAGCAGTTCTTC.